The following is a T cell receptor beta chain sequence with its context. The antigen it binds to is not known. A much more abundant neighbour one base away suggests this may be a read error. This CDR3 is also generated by other DNA sequences in the sample. Enrolling through a virtual design, the prospective study's participants ranged in age from roughly 18 to 100 years and lived across 24 United States geographic areas. To assign participants to cohorts, the prospective study relied on clinical history that participants themselves reported in a screening survey and a study questionnaire. ImmuneRACE Cohort 3 recovered participants were defined by two consecutive negative NP/OP PCR tests, healthcare professional clearance, or symptom resolution. Each participant in the prospective study had whole blood, serum and a nasopharyngeal or oropharyngeal swab collected by mobile phlebotomists. Participants in the prospective study had the option to provide additional blood draws and questionnaires over a 2-month period. Before DNA extraction, prospective study blood samples were shipped either frozen or at room temperature.

This sample was included in a study of blood T cell repertoires in COVID-19 (TCRdb year 2020). As for the study more broadly: Samples from collaborators originated in the United States, Italy and Spain and spanned both the acute and convalescent phases of COVID-19. The prospective study material was composed of cDNA or gDNA derived from T cells, B-cell-depleted T cells, or PBMCs. Deeply sampled blood TCRbeta repertoires from subjects exposed to, actively infected with, or recovered from COVID-19 were included in the dataset. A freely available public database, intended as a resource for researchers studying the immune response to SARS-CoV-2, is where the repertoires were released. Samples came from the ongoing ImmuneRACE study (first 160 participants) plus 1,254 subjects from 6 global collaborators. The sample metadata nearly always contained a de-identified subject ID, COVID-19 status, age in years and sex. Where HLA class I and class II types were available, the types were taken from metadata supplied by the sample provider, not from assay-based typing.

Study-wide findings and limitations: The quantity of clinical and demographic metadata differed by source and by participant and was supplied without curation.

The germline V and J ends show losses of 6 bases and 1 base respectively, and no gene match explains 2 bases of the junction. Counted from cysteine to phenylalanine, this CDR3 has 13 amino acids. Only CDR3 DNA is held: 39 bases, read in frame from base 1. CDR1 and CDR2 were assigned from the germline V gene as KGHSH and LQKENI. TCRbeta CDR3 regions were amplified from genomic DNA using the immunoSEQ Assay, a bias-controlled multiplex PCR. The published analysis was carried out like this. The number of nucleated cells in each sample was estimated by amplification of reference gene primers within the assay. Sequence reads were collapsed and filtered to measure the absolute abundance of every unique TCRbeta CDR3 rearrangement. For each sample, productive Simpson clonality was calculated as the square root of Simpson's diversity index over productive rearrangements. TCRdb carries this immuneACCESS record with in-frame sequences only. Its versions omit some clonotypes, under half of them owing to an unresolved V gene in the studies checked, with the rest unexplained. The DNA was the basis for D and trimming; V, J and clone size are from that table. The sample records 110,000 to 150,000 clones, approximately 80% of which are singletons. 5.5% to 7% of the sample comes from the top ten.

This chain is built from TRBV18 and TRBJ1-1; TRBD1 agrees with 7 junctional bases. The TCR comes from a woman between 45 and 60 years old who had recovered from COVID-19. Sequenced: PBMCs or T cells enriched from blood (not recorded which). The DNA is as follows: TGTGCCAGCTCCGGACAGGCGAACACTGAAGCTTTCTTT. This sequence encodes CASSGQANTEAFF.